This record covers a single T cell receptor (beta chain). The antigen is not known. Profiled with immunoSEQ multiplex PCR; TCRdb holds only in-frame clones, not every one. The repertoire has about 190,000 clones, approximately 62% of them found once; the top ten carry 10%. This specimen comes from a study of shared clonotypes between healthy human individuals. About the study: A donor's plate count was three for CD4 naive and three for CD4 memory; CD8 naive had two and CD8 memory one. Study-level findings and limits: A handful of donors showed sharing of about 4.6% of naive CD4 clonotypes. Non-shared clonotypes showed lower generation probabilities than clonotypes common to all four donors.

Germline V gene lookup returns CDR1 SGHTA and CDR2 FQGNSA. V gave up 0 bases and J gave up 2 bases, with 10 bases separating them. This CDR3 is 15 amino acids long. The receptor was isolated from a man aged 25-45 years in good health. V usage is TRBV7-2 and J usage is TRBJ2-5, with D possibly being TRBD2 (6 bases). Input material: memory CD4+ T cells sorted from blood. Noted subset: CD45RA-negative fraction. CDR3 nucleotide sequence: TGTGCCAGCAGCTTAGCGGCGGGGTCTCAAGAGACCCAGTACTTC. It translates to CASSLAAGSQETQYF.